The rows below give T cell receptor beta chains drawn from one sample of a study of blood T cell repertoires in COVID-19. Sequencing used immunoSEQ multiplex PCR; TCRdb keeps in-frame clones, though not all of them. Of about 280,000 clones in the sample, 83% were seen once. What was sequenced was peripheral blood. The receptor set was obtained from a woman aged 45-65 years who had recovered from COVID-19. Both conserved end residues are part of each CDR3. D genes are given only for firm matches. Part of the rows lack a size; the others show once, few, many or a class for expanded clones.

D: NA; V: TRBV18; J: TRBJ1-2; size: NA; DNA: TGTGCCAGCTCACCTGAAAATTCGGGCTATGGCTACACCTTC; CDR3: CASSPENSGYGYTF
D: NA; V: TRBV28; J: TRBJ2-7; size: few; DNA: TGTGCCAGCAGGACTGGGGGCAGCGGCGAGCAGTACTTC; CDR3: CASRTGGSGEQYF
D: TRBD1; V: TRBV7-9; J: TRBJ2-3; size: NA; DNA: TGTGCCAGCAGCCCGCCGGGACAGAGATCCACAGATACGCAGTATTTT; CDR3: CASSPPGQRSTDTQYF
D: NA; V: TRBV7-2; J: TRBJ2-7; size: NA; DNA: TGTGCCAGCAGCTTAGCTAACTCCTACGAGCAGTACTTC; CDR3: CASSLANSYEQYF
D: NA; V: TRBV7-2; J: TRBJ2-7; size: once; DNA: TGTGCCAGCAGCGATCAGGGGGGCCCGTACGAGCAGTACTTC; CDR3: CASSDQGGPYEQYF
D: TRBD1; V: TRBV4-3; J: TRBJ2-7; size: NA; DNA: TGCGCCAGCAGCGCGACAGGGGCTCACGAGCAGTACTTC; CDR3: CASSATGAHEQYF
D: NA; V: TRBV28; J: TRBJ2-3; size: NA; DNA: TGTGCCAGCAGTCCCCTTCGCCGGGCAGATACGCAGTATTTT; CDR3: CASSPLRRADTQYF
D: NA; V: TRBV21-1; J: TRBJ2-2; size: NA; DNA: TGTGCCAGCAGCCTACCGGGACAGGGGGCAAGAGTCTCCGGGGAGCTGTTTTTT; CDR3: CASSLPGQGARVSGELFF
D: NA; V: TRBV20-1; J: TRBJ2-1; size: few; DNA: TGCAGTGCTAGGGGGGCCTGGGAGCAGTTCTTC; CDR3: CSARGAWEQFF
D: NA; V: TRBV11-1; J: TRBJ1-1; size: NA; DNA: TGTGCCAGCAGCTTCTCGGGGAACACTGAAGCTTTCTTT; CDR3: CASSFSGNTEAFF
D: NA; V: TRBV10-1; J: TRBJ1-2; size: NA; DNA: TGCGCCAGCAGGGGATGGGAGGGGCCAGGGAGAATCTACGGCTACACCTTC; CDR3: CASRGWEGPGRIYGYTF
D: TRBD2; V: TRBV6-4; J: TRBJ2-3; size: NA; DNA: TGTGCCAGCAGTGACGTAGCGGGAGGGAGCACAGATACGCAGTATTTT; CDR3: CASSDVAGGSTDTQYF
D: TRBD1; V: TRBV29-1; J: TRBJ1-4; size: NA; DNA: TGCAGCGTCCGACAGGGTGGTGAAAAACTGTTTTTT; CDR3: CSVRQGGEKLFF
D: NA; V: TRBV18; J: TRBJ2-1; size: NA; DNA: TGTGCCAGCTCACCTCCCACTAGGCTCAATGAGCAGTTCTTC; CDR3: CASSPPTRLNEQFF
D: TRBD1; V: TRBV3-1/TRBV3-2; J: TRBJ1-2; size: NA; DNA: TGTGCCAGCAGCCAAGAACTCGTGTACCGGGACAGGGTTTATGGCTACACCTTC; CDR3: CASSQELVYRDRVYGYTF
D: TRBD2; V: TRBV5-1; J: TRBJ2-7; size: NA; DNA: TGCGCCAGCAGCAATACTGCCTTAGCGGGGTTGTTCTACGAGCAGTACTTC; CDR3: CASSNTALAGLFYEQYF
D: TRBD1; V: TRBV6-2/TRBV6-3; J: TRBJ2-3; size: NA; DNA: TGTGCCAGCAGCCGGGGACAGGGAACAGATACGCAGTATTTT; CDR3: CASSRGQGTDTQYF
D: TRBD1; V: TRBV9; J: TRBJ1-1; size: once; DNA: TGTGCCAGCAGCTCCCGACAGGGGGTGAAGAACACTGAAGCTTTCTTT; CDR3: CASSSRQGVKNTEAFF
D: NA; V: TRBV7-9; J: TRBJ1-6; size: NA; DNA: TGTGCCAGCAGCTTAGTCGGGGGGGAGAATTCACCCCTCCACTTT; CDR3: CASSLVGGENSPLHF
D: TRBD1; V: TRBV7-3; J: TRBJ2-2; size: NA; DNA: TGTGCCAGCAGCCCACCGGGACAGGGGGGAGCCGGGGAGCTGTTTTTT; CDR3: CASSPPGQGGAGELFF
D: NA; V: TRBV4-3; J: TRBJ1-2; size: NA; DNA: TGCGCCAGCAGCCAAGTCTGGTCTAATTATGGCTACACCTTC; CDR3: CASSQVWSNYGYTF
D: TRBD2; V: TRBV18; J: TRBJ2-7; size: NA; DNA: TGTGCCAGCTCAGAGGGCCTGCTAGCGGGAGGGCTCTACGAGCAGTACTTC; CDR3: CASSEGLLAGGLYEQYF
D: NA; V: TRBV5-4; J: TRBJ2-3; size: once; DNA: TGTGCCAGCAGCTTCCGCGCTAGGAAATTTGATACGCAGTATTTT; CDR3: CASSFRARKFDTQYF